Shown below are 18 T cell receptor beta chains from a single sample sequenced in a study of T cells in Graves' hyperthyroidism and ophthalmopathy. RNA transcripts gave rise to amplified TCR beta CDR3 regions. The primer set for the first-round RT-PCR of the TCR CDR3 was HTBI. TCRdb analysed the multiplex PCR reads with MiXCR anew, one entry per CDR3 protein. The table shows approximately 380,000 distinct CDR3 sequences, with around 15% occurring only once. The sequenced sample consisted of blood. These receptors all come from a man in his fifties or sixties with Graves' ophthalmopathy.

In this sample, this clonotype turned up many times. The V call is TRBV6-1, the J call TRBJ2-7; no reliable D call. The germline V gene encodes CDR1 MNHNS and CDR2 SASEGT. CDR3 length: 13 residues. Trimming took off 6 bases at V and 2 bases at J, with 11 bases between the two ends. CDR3 sequence: CASSSPSTYEQYF. The CDR3 bases are TGTGCCAGCAGCAGTCCTTCTACCTACGAGCAGTACTTC.

Ten or more counts support this clonotype. The chain carries TRBV7-8 and TRBJ2-7; 10 positions agree with TRBD2. J gave up 6 bases and V 1 base, and 3 bases lay outside the gene matches. Germline assignment: CDR1 SGHVS and CDR2 FQNEAQ. The CDR3 has 14 residues. CDR3 residues: CASSLVLAGFEQYF. The CDR3 DNA sequence: TGTGCCAGCAGCTTAGTACTAGCGGGATTCGAGCAGTACTTC.

This clonotype was counted many times. The chain is built from TRBV20-1 and TRBJ2-6; tentatively, D is TRBD2 (5 bases). V was shortened by 3 bases and J by 3 bases, with 9 bases between the two germline ends. CDR1 and CDR2 from the germline V gene are DFQATT and SNEGSKA (reference sequence). This CDR3 is 14 amino acids long. The CDR3 region is CSASEGRGANVLTF. In DNA, the CDR3 is TGCAGTGCTAGTGAGGGCCGTGGGGCCAACGTCCTGACTTTC.

This clonotype came up many times. The rearrangement uses TRBV9 and TRBJ2-1, with D possibly called TRBD1 or TRBD2 (5 bases each). This CDR3 spans 13 amino acids. Per germline, CDR1 SGDLS and CDR2 YYNGEE. Deletions cut 2 bases from V and 6 bases from J, with 9 bases between. This chain's CDR3 is CASSVSGTNEQFF. CDR3 DNA: TGTGCCAGCAGCGTTTCCGGGACCAATGAGCAGTTCTTC.

This clonotype has a count of ten or more. The genes are TRBV12-3 or TRBV12-4 and TRBJ1-5; TRBD1 matches 7 bases. CDR3 size: 16 residues. V lost 7 bases and J lost 1; bases outside the gene matches: 10. CDR3: CASTRRTGGSNQPQHF. The DNA for the CDR3 is TGTGCCAGCACCCGAAGGACAGGCGGGAGCAATCAGCCCCAGCATTTT.

This clonotype was counted ten times or more. The chain combines TRBV11-2 with TRBJ1-1; D may be TRBD1 (6 bases). The CDR3 consists of 15 residues. Germline V gives CDR1 SGHAT, CDR2 FQNNGV. The ends were cut back, 4 bases at V and 4 bases at J, with 16 bases in the middle. CDR3 DNA sequence: TGTGCCAGCAGCTCGTCCAGGGGCGCTGCCACTGAAGCTTTCTTT. Protein sequence: CASSSSRGAATEAFF.

The gene calls are TRBV19 and TRBJ2-2; TRBD1 aligns across 8 bases. This CDR3 region has 14 residues. Trimming at V came to 5 bases and at J to 5 bases, leaving 4 bases not matched to a gene. Per the germline V gene, CDR1 is LNHDA and CDR2 is SQIVND (reference sequence). Written as DNA, the CDR3 is TGTGCCAGTAGTCCCTGGACAGGGACCGGGGAGCTGTTTTTT. It codes for CASSPWTGTGELFF.

The table lists this clonotype with a few counts. The rearrangement uses TRBV29-1 and TRBJ2-5; 12 bases map to TRBD2. The CDR3 sequence is 11 residues long. Unmatched junction bases numbered 5, after V lost 7 bases and J lost 11 bases. The germline V gene encodes CDR1 SQVTM and CDR2 ANQGSEA. This CDR3 reads CSGTSGIGQYF. The CDR3 region has the DNA TGCAGCGGGACTAGCGGGATCGGACAGTACTTC.

This clonotype was detected ten times or more. The genes are TRBV12-3 or TRBV12-4 and TRBJ2-7; perhaps TRBD2 as D (5 bases). The ends were cut back, 3 bases at V and 6 bases at J, with 24 bases in the middle. CDR3 length: 17 residues. The chain's CDR3 is CASSFRGGWDPGVEQYF. DNA of the CDR3: TGTGCCAGCAGTTTCCGGGGTGGCTGGGATCCCGGCGTCGAGCAGTACTTC.

This chain links TRBV4-1 with TRBJ2-7; 12 bases line up with TRBD2. The DNA end lines up better with TRBJ2-1; the J call may be wrong. This CDR3 comprises 19 residues. Germline V gene data show CDR1 as MGHRA and CDR2 as YSYEKL. CDR3: CASSQAGQGLAGHSYEQFF. As DNA, the CDR3 is TGCGCCAGCAGCCAAGCGGGACAGGGACTAGCGGGCCACTCCTACGAGCAGTTCTTC.

This clonotype showed up many times. This rearrangement joins TRBV7-9 to TRBJ1-6; 8 bases match TRBD1. V lost 10 bases, J lost 6 bases, and 8 bases stayed unmatched. The CDR3 spans 14 residues. Germline values: CDR1 SEHNR, CDR2 FQNEAQ (reference sequence). This CDR3 reads CATQQGAANSPLHF. CDR3 nucleotides: TGTGCCACCCAGCAGGGGGCGGCTAATTCACCCCTCCACTTT.

This clonotype was detected ten times or more. This rearrangement joins TRBV3-1 to TRBJ1-3, with TRBD1 matching 8 bases. V shed 8 bases and J 2 bases; nucleotides not matched to a gene: 5. Germline values: CDR1 LGHDT, CDR2 YNNKEL (reference sequence). The CDR3 sequence is 14 residues long. The DNA for the CDR3 is TGTGCCAGCCGGACAGGGCGGGCTGGAAACACCATATATTTT. It specifies CASRTGRAGNTIYF.

This clonotype was seen at least ten times. This chain uses TRBV7-9 with TRBJ2-7; 9 nucleotides match TRBD1. CDR3 size: 14 residues. Germline V CDR1 and CDR2: SEHNR, FQNEAQ (reference sequence). V lost 4 bases to trimming and J lost 4 bases; unmatched junction nucleotides: 5. The DNA of the CDR3 is TGTGCCAGCAGCTCGGACAGGGGAGGGTACGAGCAGTACTTC. It translates to CASSSDRGGYEQYF.

This clonotype was detected ten times or more. The gene calls are TRBV3-1 and TRBJ1-2, with D hard to call. V was cut by 4 bases and J by 2 bases, with 11 bases left in between. CDR1 and CDR2 from the germline V gene are LGHDT and YNNKEL (reference sequence). There are 14 residues in the CDR3. The CDR3 coding sequence is TGTGCCAGCAGCCCAGGCCCCGCGAACTATGGCTACACCTTC. The encoded protein is CASSPGPANYGYTF.

This clonotype has at least ten counts. The genes are TRBV27 and TRBJ1-5; D is ambiguous. From germline, CDR1 is MNHEY and CDR2 SMNVEV (reference sequence). V was pared by 0 bases and J by 1 base, with 16 bases between. The CDR3 spans 18 residues. The DNA of the CDR3 is TGTGCCAGCAGTTTATCAGGTCCTCATGGGTTGAGCAATCAGCCCCAGCATTTT. Residues: CASSLSGPHGLSNQPQHF.

The chain uses TRBV29-1 and TRBJ2-3; D remains ambiguous. Germline assignment: CDR1 SQVTM and CDR2 ANQGSEA. Trimming took 7 bases from V and 9 from J, leaving 11 bases between them. The CDR3 length is 10 residues. The CDR3 is CSALIATQYF. CDR3 nucleotide sequence: TGCAGCGCCCTCATCGCCACGCAGTATTTT.

This clonotype was seen a few times. V is TRBV19 and J is TRBJ2-5; TRBD1 aligns across 7 bases. From germline, CDR1 is LNHDA and CDR2 SQIVND (reference sequence). With 4 bases clipped from V and 5 bases from J, the junction kept 4 bases outside the gene matches. CDR3 size: 13 residues. CDR3 nucleotide sequence: TGTGCCAGTAGTAAAGGGGGCTGGGAGACCCAGTACTTC. This gives the protein CASSKGGWETQYF.

The sample holds many counts of this clonotype. This chain connects TRBV3-1 to TRBJ2-5; 8 bases are a match to TRBD2. The V gene's germline CDR1 is LGHDT and CDR2 YNNKEL (reference sequence). V lost 3 bases, J lost 1 base, and 4 bases stayed unmatched. The length of the CDR3 is 15 residues. CDR3 amino acids: CASSQGLAGQETQYF. CDR3 coding DNA: TGTGCCAGCAGCCAGGGGCTAGCGGGCCAAGAGACCCAGTACTTC.